The next 29 T cell receptor beta chains were all read from a single sample in a study of cytomegalovirus exposure and HLA in healthy donors. Primers: 60 Vbeta forward and 13 Jbeta reverse. TCRdb's table, derived via immunoSEQ multiplex PCR, lists solely in-frame clones and lacks some. The sample's table shows tens of thousands of clones. Sequencing input: PBMCs. These receptors were obtained from a man aged 18 to 35 in good health and CMV-seropositive.

V and J are TRBV2 and TRBJ2-1; possibly TRBD2 for D (6 bases). V was clipped by 7 bases and J by 14 bases, with 12 bases between them. The CDR3 runs to 10 residues. CDR1 is SNHLY, CDR2 FYNNEI, per germline. CDR3 nucleotides: TGTGCCAGCACCGGGACTGCAAAGTTCTTC. It codes for CASTGTAKFF.

The V call is TRBV29-1, the J call TRBJ2-7; 11 bases line up with TRBD1. This CDR3 is 14 amino acids long. Germline V gene data show CDR1 as SQVTM and CDR2 as ANQGSEA. V lost 4 bases to trimming and J lost 3 bases; unmatched junction nucleotides: 5. The CDR3 sequence is CSVVAGTGGYEQYF. CDR3 DNA: TGCAGCGTTGTGGCCGGGACAGGGGGCTACGAGCAGTACTTC.

This chain links TRBV4-1 with TRBJ2-7, with 11 bases identical to TRBD2. CDR3 size: 14 residues. V dropped 9 bases and J dropped 1; count of bases not matched to a gene: 5. CDR1 is MGHRA and CDR2 is YSYEKL in the germline V gene. CDR3 DNA sequence: TGCGCCAGTTCGGGGACTAGCGGATCCTACGAGCAGTACTTC. Protein: CASSGTSGSYEQYF.

DNA for the CDR3: TGTGCCAGCTCACCCAAGACTAGCGGGTACTCCTACGAGCAGTACTTC. This gives the protein CASSPKTSGYSYEQYF. This sequence joins TRBV18 and TRBJ2-7; 10 positions agree with TRBD2. From germline, CDR1 is KGHSH and CDR2 LQKENI. V lost 3 bases to trimming and J lost 0 bases; unmatched junction nucleotides: 5. The CDR3 consists of 16 residues.

The chain has TRBV19 and TRBJ2-2; 7 bases line up with TRBD1. Per the germline V gene, CDR1 is LNHDA and CDR2 is SQIVND (reference sequence). Unmatched junction bases numbered 2, after V lost 5 bases and J lost 5 bases. The CDR3 totals 13 residues. DNA of the CDR3: TGTGCCAGTAGTGTACAGGGGACCGGGGAGCTGTTTTTT. It yields the protein CASSVQGTGELFF. Full variable domain (remainder filled in from reference TRBV19 and TRBJ2-2): DGGITQSPKYLFRKEGQNVTLSCEQNLNHDAMYWYRQDPGQGLRLIYYSQIVNDFQKGDIAEGYSVSREKKESFPLTVTSAQKNPTAFYLCASSVQGTGELFFGEGSRLTVL.

The chain couples TRBV27 to TRBJ1-1; D is unresolved. The CDR3 is 14 amino acids. Trimming stripped 4 bases from V and 0 bases from J, with 9 bases between. Germline CDR1 reads MNHEY; CDR2 reads SMNVEV (reference sequence). CDR3 sequence: CASSYSGMNTEAFF. The DNA for the CDR3 is TGTGCCAGCAGTTACTCAGGAATGAACACTGAAGCTTTCTTT.

The chain couples TRBV4-1 to TRBJ1-5; D may be TRBD1 (6 bases). V was trimmed by 4 bases and J by 0 bases, leaving 16 bases between them. Germline assignment: CDR1 MGHRA and CDR2 YSYEKL. The CDR3 totals 17 residues. The CDR3 loop reads CASSLLQTGNSNQPQHF. The CDR3 DNA follows: TGCGCCAGCAGCCTTCTACAAACAGGGAATAGCAATCAGCCCCAGCATTTT.

The J gene is TRBJ1-1, the V gene TRBV28; a weak D match, TRBD1 (5 bases). This CDR3 contains 13 residues. Germline V CDR1 and CDR2: MDHEN, SYDVKM. Trimming removed 7 bases from V and 4 bases from J, with 13 bases in between. For the CDR3, the DNA is TGTGCCAGCACCCCTCCCGGGGGCACTGAAGCTTTCTTT. This codes for CASTPPGGTEAFF.

The chain employs TRBV9 and TRBJ2-5, with 10 bases that match TRBD2. The junction had 7 bases not matched to a gene; V was cut back by 6 bases and J by 5 bases. This CDR3 spans 14 amino acids. Germline-derived CDR1 and CDR2 are SGDLS and YYNGEE. The DNA of the CDR3 is TGTGCCAGCAACTCCCCAGCGGGAGGGGAGACCCAGTACTTC. Translated: CASNSPAGGETQYF. Drawing the rest from reference TRBV9 and TRBJ2-5, the complete variable domain is DSGVTQTPKHLITATGQRVTLRCSPRSGDLSVYWYQQSLDQGLQFLIQYYNGEERAKGNILERFSAQQFPDLHSELNLSSLELGDSALYFCASNSPAGGETQYFGPGTRLLVL.

The V call is TRBV2, the J call TRBJ2-1, with TRBD1 matching over 10 bases. Trimming at V came to 4 bases and at J to 5 bases, leaving 5 bases not matched to a gene. There are 15 residues in the CDR3. Germline V gene lookup returns CDR1 SNHLY and CDR2 FYNNEI. In nucleotides, the CDR3 is TGTGCCAGCAGTGTCCGGGACAGGGGAAACAATGAGCAGTTCTTC. Residues: CASSVRDRGNNEQFF.

The chain has TRBV5-6 and TRBJ2-1; 7 bases line up with TRBD1. CDR1 SGHDT and CDR2 YYEEEE come from the germline V gene. After removal of 0 bases from V and 5 bases from J, the junction contained 2 bases not matched to a gene. This CDR3 is built from 14 residues. The CDR3: CASSLGGQNNEQFF. The CDR3 bases are TGTGCCAGCAGCTTGGGGGGACAGAACAATGAGCAGTTCTTC. The full variable domain, in which reference TRBV5-6 and TRBJ2-1 provide the parts outside the CDR3, is DAGVTQSPTHLIKTRGQQVTLRCSPKSGHDTVSWYQQALGQGPQFIFQYYEEEERQRGNFPDRFSGHQFPNYSSELNVNALLLGDSALYLCASSLGGQNNEQFFGPGTRLTVL.

This rearrangement joins TRBV6-5 to TRBJ1-1; D is undetermined. Germline CDR1 MNHEY, CDR2 SVGAGI. The germline V and J ends were trimmed by 2 bases and 2 bases, with 9 bases remaining between them. The CDR3 contains 14 residues. In nucleotides, the CDR3 is TGTGCCAGCAGTTACCGGACTGGTAACACTGAAGCTTTCTTT. Residues: CASSYRTGNTEAFF.

The chain combines TRBV5-1 with TRBJ2-1; TRBD2 aligns across 11 bases. V was pared by 5 bases and J by 2 bases, with 6 bases of the junction left unmatched. Germline lookup yields CDR1 SGHRS and CDR2 YFSETQ. The CDR3 is made up of 16 amino acids. Here the CDR3 reads CASSFPGLAAYNEQFF. DNA for the CDR3: TGCGCCAGCAGTTTTCCGGGACTAGCGGCCTACAATGAGCAGTTCTTC.

V usage is TRBV4-1 and J usage is TRBJ1-6; D remains ambiguous. Germline-derived CDR1 and CDR2 are MGHRA and YSYEKL. Trimming removed 1 base at V and 3 bases at J, with 10 bases between. This CDR3 region has 16 residues. CDR3 bases: TGCGCCAGCAGCCAAGCATCAGGCCGCTATAATTCACCCCTCCACTTT. Translated: CASSQASGRYNSPLHF.

The chain is built from TRBV19 and TRBJ2-5; TRBD1 matches 7 bases. The V segment lost 5 bases and the J segment 7 bases; nucleotides outside the gene matches: 10. The CDR3 is made up of 14 amino acids. Germline loops: CDR1 LNHDA, CDR2 SQIVND (reference sequence). CDR3 region: CASSPRQGRGTQYF. Here the CDR3 DNA reads TGTGCCAGTAGTCCCCGACAGGGAAGGGGGACCCAGTACTTC.

The V and J genes are TRBV4-1 and TRBJ2-3; D is unresolved. Looked up from germline, CDR1 is MGHRA and CDR2 is YSYEKL. The CDR3 is 16 amino acids. Trimming shortened V by 5 bases and J by 0 bases, and 15 bases separated the two germline ends. CDR3 amino acids: CASSNLYRDSTDTQYF. For the CDR3, the DNA is TGCGCCAGCAGCAACTTATACCGAGATAGCACAGATACGCAGTATTTT.

This rearrangement joins TRBV7-6 to TRBJ2-1; TRBD2 matches at 7 bases. The CDR3 runs to 16 residues. Losses at the gene ends were 3 bases for V and 2 bases for J; bases not matched to a gene: 7. Germline CDR1 is SGHVS and CDR2 is FNYEAQ. The CDR3 DNA sequence: TGTGCCAGCAGCTTCTCAGGCGGGAGCGCCTACAATGAGCAGTTCTTC. Translation: CASSFSGGSAYNEQFF.

The gene calls are TRBV9 and TRBJ2-3, with a weak D call TRBD2 (7 bases). V was clipped by 0 bases and J by 5 bases, with 13 bases between them. The V gene's germline CDR1 is SGDLS and CDR2 YYNGEE. There are 15 residues in the CDR3. CDR3 loop: CASSVGGGGRDTQYF. As DNA, the CDR3 is TGTGCCAGCAGCGTAGGTGGGGGGGGGCGAGATACGCAGTATTTT.

V is TRBV9 and J is TRBJ2-5; 7 nucleotides line up with TRBD2. The CDR3 has 17 residues. Losses at the gene ends were 0 bases for V and 5 bases for J; bases not matched to a gene: 13. The V gene's germline CDR1 is SGDLS and CDR2 YYNGEE. The CDR3: CASSVAGFAGVGETQYF. The CDR3, as DNA: TGTGCCAGCAGCGTAGCGGGTTTTGCGGGAGTGGGGGAGACCCAGTACTTC.

This sequence joins TRBV18 and TRBJ1-3; D is unresolved. Trimming left V 0 bases short and J 0 bases short, with 9 bases between. The CDR3 runs 16 residues. Germline CDR1 and CDR2: KGHSH and LQKENI. The CDR3 loop reads CASSPPGTYSGNTIYF. CDR3 coding DNA: TGTGCCAGCTCACCACCGGGCACTTACTCTGGAAACACCATATATTTT.

The chain couples TRBV6-5 to TRBJ1-5; TRBD1 might be the D (5 bases). The CDR3 runs 13 residues. Germline CDR1 and CDR2: MNHEY and SVGAGI. Trimming left V 6 bases short and J 10 bases short, with 16 bases between. The chain's CDR3 is CASSPGGAAPQHF. CDR3 nucleotides: TGTGCCAGCAGCCCTGGAGGGGCGGCTCCCCAGCATTTT.

The V and J genes are TRBV30 and TRBJ1-5, with D unclear. CDR3 length: 12 residues. Between the trimmed V and J ends, which lost 1 base and 7 bases, there was a span of 8 bases. The germline V gene has CDR1 GTSNPN and CDR2 SVGIG (reference sequence). The CDR3 loop reads CAWSALRQPQHF. CDR3 DNA: TGTGCCTGGAGTGCCTTGCGACAGCCCCAGCATTTT. Full variable domain (rest looked up from reference TRBV30 and TRBJ1-5): SQTIHQWPATLVQPVGSPLSLECTVEGTSNPNLYWYRQAAGRGLQLLFYSVGIGQISSEVPQNLSASRPQDRQFILSSKKLLLSDSGFYLCAWSALRQPQHFGDGTRLSIL.

This rearrangement joins TRBV5-1 to TRBJ2-3, with TRBD2 matching 7 bases. This CDR3 has 14 residues. V trimming: 7 bases; J trimming: 1 base; junction bases outside the gene matches: 6. Germline V gene lookup returns CDR1 SGHRS and CDR2 YFSETQ. The CDR3 here is CASGEGTGTDTQYF. As DNA, the CDR3 is TGCGCCAGCGGGGAGGGGACGGGCACAGATACGCAGTATTTT.

J is TRBJ2-3 and V is TRBV10-2; TRBD2 matches at 8 bases. Germline trimming cut 11 bases from V and 2 bases from J; bases unmatched to any gene: 3. Germline CDR1 and CDR2: WSHSY and SAAADI. The CDR3 consists of 12 residues. DNA of the CDR3: TGCGCCTGGCGGGGGGACACAGATACGCAGTATTTT. Its translation is CAWRGDTDTQYF.

V usage is TRBV2 and J usage is TRBJ1-1, with D perhaps TRBD1 (6 bases). The CDR3 sequence is 14 residues long. Germline loops: CDR1 SNHLY, CDR2 FYNNEI. V was pared by 6 bases and J by 8 bases, with 19 bases between. The CDR3 loop reads CASSNPTGKVEAFF. CDR3 coding DNA: TGTGCCAGCAGCAATCCAACAGGGAAGGTGGAAGCTTTCTTT.

The rearrangement uses TRBV18 and TRBJ1-1; the D gene is possibly TRBD1 (5 bases). The CDR3 extends over 15 amino acids. Germline loops: CDR1 KGHSH, CDR2 LQKENI. V dropped 1 base and J dropped 3 bases, with 12 bases sitting between them. CDR3 protein: CASSPQGRKDTEAFF. CDR3 DNA: TGTGCCAGCTCACCACAGGGGAGGAAGGACACTGAAGCTTTCTTT.

The chain joins TRBV5-1 to TRBJ2-7; 8 positions agree with TRBD1. This CDR3 region has 15 residues. Germline trimming cut 1 base from V and 4 bases from J; bases unmatched to any gene: 7. Germline assignment: CDR1 SGHRS and CDR2 YFSETQ. The CDR3 loop is CASSLIGQGGYEQYF. The CDR3 nucleotides are TGCGCCAGCAGCTTGATAGGACAGGGCGGGTACGAGCAGTACTTC.

The chain uses TRBV10-2 and TRBJ2-1, with 7 nucleotides matching TRBD2. Germline V lookup: CDR1 WSHSY, CDR2 SAAADI. V lost 6 bases and J lost 4; bases outside the gene matches: 9. This CDR3 has 15 residues. The CDR3 loop is CASSRSGTMYNEQFF. For the CDR3, the DNA is TGCGCCAGCAGCCGGTCGGGGACTATGTACAATGAGCAGTTCTTC.

The chain recombines TRBV6-5 with TRBJ1-2; possible D gene TRBD1, 5 bases. Trimming took off 0 bases at V and 4 bases at J, with 15 bases between the two ends. The CDR3 is made up of 16 amino acids. Looked up from germline, CDR1 is MNHEY and CDR2 is SVGAGI. CDR3 DNA sequence: TGTGCCAGCAGTTACTCGGCCCGGGAGGGGACCTATGGCTACACCTTC. As protein: CASSYSAREGTYGYTF.